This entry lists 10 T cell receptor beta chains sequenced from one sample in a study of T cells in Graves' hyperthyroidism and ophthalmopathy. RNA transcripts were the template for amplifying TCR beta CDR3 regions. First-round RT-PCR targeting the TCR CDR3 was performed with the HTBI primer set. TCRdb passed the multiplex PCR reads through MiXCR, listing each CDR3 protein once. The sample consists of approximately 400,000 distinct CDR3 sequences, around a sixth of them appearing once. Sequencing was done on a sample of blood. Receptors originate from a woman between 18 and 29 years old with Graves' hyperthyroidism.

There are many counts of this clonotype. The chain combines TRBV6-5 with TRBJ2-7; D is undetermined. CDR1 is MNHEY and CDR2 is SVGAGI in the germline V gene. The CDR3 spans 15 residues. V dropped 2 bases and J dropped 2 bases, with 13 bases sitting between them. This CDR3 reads CASSYDVSGTYEQYF. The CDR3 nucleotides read TGTGCCAGCAGTTACGACGTGTCAGGAACCTACGAGCAGTACTTC.

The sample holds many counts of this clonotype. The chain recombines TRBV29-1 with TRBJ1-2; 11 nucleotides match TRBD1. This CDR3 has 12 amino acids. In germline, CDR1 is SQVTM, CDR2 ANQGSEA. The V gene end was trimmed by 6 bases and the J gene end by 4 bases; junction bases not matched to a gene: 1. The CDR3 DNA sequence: TGCAGCGTCGGACAGGGGGCCTATGGCTACACCTTC. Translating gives CSVGQGAYGYTF. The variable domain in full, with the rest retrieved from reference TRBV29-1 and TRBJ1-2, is SAVISQKPSRDICQRGTSLTIQCQVDSQVTMMFWYRQQPGQSLTLIATANQGSEATYESGFVIDKFPISRPNLTFSTLTVSNMSPEDSSIYLCSVGQGAYGYTFGSGTRLTVV.

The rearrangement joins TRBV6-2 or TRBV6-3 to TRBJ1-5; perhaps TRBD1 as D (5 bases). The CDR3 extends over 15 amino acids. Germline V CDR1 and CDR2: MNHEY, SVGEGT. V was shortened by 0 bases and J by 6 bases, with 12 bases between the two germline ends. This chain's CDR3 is CASSYSRQGSQPQHF. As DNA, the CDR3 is TGTGCCAGCAGTTACTCTCGGCAGGGCAGTCAGCCCCAGCATTTT.

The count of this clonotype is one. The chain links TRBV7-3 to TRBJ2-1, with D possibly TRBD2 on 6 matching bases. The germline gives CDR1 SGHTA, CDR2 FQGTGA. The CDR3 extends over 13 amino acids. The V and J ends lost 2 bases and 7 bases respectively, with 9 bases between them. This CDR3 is CASSLGGMNEQFF. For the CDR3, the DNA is TGTGCCAGCAGCTTAGGCGGGATGAATGAGCAGTTCTTC.

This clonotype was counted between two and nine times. The CDR3 loop reads CASSPRTSGGFANTGELFF. The DNA for the CDR3 is TGCGCCAGCAGCCCGCGGACTAGCGGGGGGTTCGCGAACACCGGGGAGCTGTTTTTT. The chain joins TRBV4-3 to TRBJ2-2, with TRBD2 matching 14 bases. The CDR3 length is 19 residues. Germline CDR1 LGHNA, CDR2 YSLEER. Trimming at V came to 4 bases and at J to 0 bases, leaving 7 bases not matched to a gene.

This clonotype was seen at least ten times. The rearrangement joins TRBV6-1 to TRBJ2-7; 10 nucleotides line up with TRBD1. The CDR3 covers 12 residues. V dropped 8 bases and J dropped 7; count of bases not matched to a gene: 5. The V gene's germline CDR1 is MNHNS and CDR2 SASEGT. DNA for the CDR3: TGTGCCAGCTACGACAGGGGGCGGGAGCAGTACTTC. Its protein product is CASYDRGREQYF.

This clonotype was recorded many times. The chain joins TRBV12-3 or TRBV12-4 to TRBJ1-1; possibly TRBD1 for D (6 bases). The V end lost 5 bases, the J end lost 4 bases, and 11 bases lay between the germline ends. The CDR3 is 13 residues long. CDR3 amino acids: CASSLQGSTEAFF. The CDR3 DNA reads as TGTGCCAGCAGTCTTCAGGGGTCCACTGAAGCTTTCTTT.

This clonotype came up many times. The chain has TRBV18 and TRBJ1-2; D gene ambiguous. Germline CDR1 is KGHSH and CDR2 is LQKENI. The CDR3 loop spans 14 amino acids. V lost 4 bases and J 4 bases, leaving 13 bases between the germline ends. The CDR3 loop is CASSRARGSYGYTF. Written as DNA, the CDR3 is TGTGCCAGCTCACGGGCAAGAGGATCCTATGGCTACACCTTC.

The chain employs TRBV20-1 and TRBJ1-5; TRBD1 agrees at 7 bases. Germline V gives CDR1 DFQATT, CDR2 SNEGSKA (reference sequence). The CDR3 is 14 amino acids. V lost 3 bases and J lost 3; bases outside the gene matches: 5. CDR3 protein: CSASEQGNNQPQHF. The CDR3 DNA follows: TGCAGTGCTAGCGAACAGGGGAACAATCAGCCCCAGCATTTT.

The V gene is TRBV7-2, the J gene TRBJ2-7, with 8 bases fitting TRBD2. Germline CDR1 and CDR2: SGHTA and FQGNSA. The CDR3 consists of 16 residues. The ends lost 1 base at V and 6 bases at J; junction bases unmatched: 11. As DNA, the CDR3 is TGTGCCAGCAGCTTAGTTCCATCGGGACTAGGATCCGAGCAGTACTTC. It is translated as CASSLVPSGLGSEQYF.